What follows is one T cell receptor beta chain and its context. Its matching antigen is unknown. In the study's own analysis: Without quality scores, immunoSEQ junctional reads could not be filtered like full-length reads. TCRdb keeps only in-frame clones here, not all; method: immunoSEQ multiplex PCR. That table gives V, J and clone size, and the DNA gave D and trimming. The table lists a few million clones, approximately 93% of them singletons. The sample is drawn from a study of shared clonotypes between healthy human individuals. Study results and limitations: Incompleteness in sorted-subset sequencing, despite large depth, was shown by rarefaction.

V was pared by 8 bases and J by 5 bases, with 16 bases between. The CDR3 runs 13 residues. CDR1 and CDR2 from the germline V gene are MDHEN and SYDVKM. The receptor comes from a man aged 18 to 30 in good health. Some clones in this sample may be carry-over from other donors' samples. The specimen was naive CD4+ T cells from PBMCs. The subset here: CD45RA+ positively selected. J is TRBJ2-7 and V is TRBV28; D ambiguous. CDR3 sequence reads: CASRLPEQDEQYF. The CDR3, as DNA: TGTGCCAGCCGCCTCCCGGAGCAGGACGAGCAGTACTTC.